This entry describes one TCR beta chain. As handled by the study authors: Reference gene primer amplification gave estimated nucleated cell counts. This table comes from immunoSEQ multiplex PCR, and its TCRdb copy is limited to in-frame clones, with some not included. For V, J and clone size, that table is used; D and trimming come from the DNA. Among under 300,000 clones listed, approximately 91% were seen once. Ages ranged from roughly 18 to 100 years, with residence in under 25 US areas. The data were obtained in a study of blood T cell repertoires in COVID-19. Study-level background: COVID-19 samples collected from the United States, Italy and Spain covered acute and convalescent phases. The cDNA or gDNA used as material had been derived from T cells, B-cell-depleted T cells, or PBMCs.

The sample was PBMCs or T cells enriched from blood (not recorded which). The clonotype comes from a woman between 35 and 50 years old with acute COVID-19.

As DNA, the CDR3 is TGTGCCAGCAGCTTAAGGGCCGCGGGGGGGGCCAATGAGCAGTTCTTC. Its protein product is CASSLRAAGGANEQFF. The chain recombines TRBV7-3 with TRBJ2-1; 9 bases are shared with TRBD2. V was pared by 1 base and J by 6 bases, with 7 bases of the junction left unmatched. Germline values: CDR1 SGHTA, CDR2 FQGTGA. The CDR3 length is 16 residues.